This T cell receptor beta chain was sequenced during a study of blood T cell repertoires in COVID-19. This clone was seen a single time. Germline CDR1 is SGHNT and CDR2 is YENEEA. Trimming cost V 5 bases and J 3 bases; bases outside gene matches: 2. This CDR3 comprises 14 residues. The table came from immunoSEQ multiplex PCR; TCRdb's copy has only in-frame clones and leaves some out. The sample contains under 100,000 clones, 70% to 90% of which appear only once. The source of this sequence is a human donor in a cohort sampled during active COVID-19. The chain joins TRBV11-3 to TRBJ2-5, with 11 bases fitting TRBD2. The sample consisted of peripheral blood. CDR3 region: CASSGGLAEETQYF. The DNA of the CDR3 is TGTGCCAGCAGCGGGGGACTAGCGGAAGAGACCCAGTACTTC.